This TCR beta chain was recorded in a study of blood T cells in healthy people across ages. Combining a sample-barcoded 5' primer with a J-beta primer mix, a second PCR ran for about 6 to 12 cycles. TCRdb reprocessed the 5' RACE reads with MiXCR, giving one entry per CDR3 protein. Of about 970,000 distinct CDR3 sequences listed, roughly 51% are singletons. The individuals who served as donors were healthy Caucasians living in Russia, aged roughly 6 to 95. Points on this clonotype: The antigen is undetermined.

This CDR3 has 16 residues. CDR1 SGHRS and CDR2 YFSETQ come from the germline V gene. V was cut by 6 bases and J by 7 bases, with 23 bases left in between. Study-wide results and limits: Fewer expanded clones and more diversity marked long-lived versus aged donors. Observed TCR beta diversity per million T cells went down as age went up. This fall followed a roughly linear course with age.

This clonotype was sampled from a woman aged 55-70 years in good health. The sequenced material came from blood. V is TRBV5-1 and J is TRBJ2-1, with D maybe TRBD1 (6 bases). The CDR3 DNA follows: TGCGCCAGCATCGAGGGAGCAGGGGTTCGGCGAAATGAGCAGTTCTTC. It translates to CASIEGAGVRRNEQFF.